Described below is a single T cell receptor (beta chain) sequence and its context. These data belong to a study of blood T cell repertoires in COVID-19. Overall study: Some COVID-19 samples were acute and others convalescent; all came from the United States, Italy and Spain.

The CDR3 consists of 15 residues. V lost 0 bases and J lost 2, with 9 bases in between. The germline V gene encodes CDR1 LGHNA and CDR2 YSLEER. Which cohort a participant joined came from the clinical history participants gave. This table comes from immunoSEQ multiplex PCR, and its TCRdb copy is limited to in-frame clones, with some not included. The sample consists of some 340,000 clones, over 90% of them appearing once. This chain links TRBV4-3 with TRBJ2-3; no reliable D call. Sample: PBMCs or T cells enriched from blood (not recorded which). The TCR was taken from a woman between 25 and 40 years old who had been exposed to COVID-19. The CDR3 DNA sequence: TGCGCCAGCAGCCAAGATACCGGAGACACAGATACGCAGTATTTT. As protein: CASSQDTGDTDTQYF.